This T cell receptor (beta chain) is from a study of blood T cell repertoires in COVID-19. Assay: immunoSEQ multiplex PCR; the TCRdb copy retains only in-frame clones and omits some. The sample includes more than 300,000 clones, roughly 88% seen only once; the top ten take 1.5% to 2%. This TCR was recovered from a young woman with COVID-19, enrolled during active disease. Sequenced: peripheral blood.

CDR3 in DNA: TGTGCCAGCAGTCAAGGCCCCGACAGATACAATGAGCAGTTCTTC. It specifies CASSQGPDRYNEQFF. The genes are TRBV27 and TRBJ2-1, with D perhaps matching TRBD1 (5 bases). This CDR3 spans 15 amino acids. Germline V CDR1 and CDR2: MNHEY, SMNVEV (reference sequence). V was shortened by 5 bases and J by 4 bases, with 15 bases between the two germline ends.